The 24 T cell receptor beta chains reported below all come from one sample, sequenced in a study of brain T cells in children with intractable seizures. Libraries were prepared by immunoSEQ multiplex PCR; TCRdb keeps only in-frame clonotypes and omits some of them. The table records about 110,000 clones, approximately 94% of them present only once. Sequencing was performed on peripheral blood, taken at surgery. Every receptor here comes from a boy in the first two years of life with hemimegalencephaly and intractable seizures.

The CDR3 sequence is CASSPGRHNSPLHF. As DNA, the CDR3 is TGTGCCAGCAGCCCGGGACGGCATAATTCACCCCTCCACTTT. The chain is built from TRBV5-6 and TRBJ1-6; D is possibly TRBD1 (5 bases). CDR1 is SGHDT, CDR2 YYEEEE, per germline. The V and J ends lost 4 bases and 5 bases respectively, with 10 bases between them. The CDR3 is 14 amino acids.

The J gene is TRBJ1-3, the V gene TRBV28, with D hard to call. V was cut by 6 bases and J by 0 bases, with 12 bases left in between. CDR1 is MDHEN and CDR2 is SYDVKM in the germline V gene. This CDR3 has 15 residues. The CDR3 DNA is TGTGCCAGCAGCCCGACTGAAACCTCTGGAAACACCATATATTTT. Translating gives CASSPTETSGNTIYF.

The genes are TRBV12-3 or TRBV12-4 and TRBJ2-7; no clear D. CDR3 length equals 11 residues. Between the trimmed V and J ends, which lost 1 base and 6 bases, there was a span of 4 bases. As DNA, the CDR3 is TGTGCCAGCAGTTTAGTGGGCGAGCAGTACTTC. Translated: CASSLVGEQYF.

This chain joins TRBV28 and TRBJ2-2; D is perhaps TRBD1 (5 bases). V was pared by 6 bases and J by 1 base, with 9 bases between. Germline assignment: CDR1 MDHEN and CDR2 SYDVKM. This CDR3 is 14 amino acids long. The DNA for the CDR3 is TGTGCCAGCAGCCTAGGGGTGAACACCGGGGAGCTGTTTTTT. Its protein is CASSLGVNTGELFF. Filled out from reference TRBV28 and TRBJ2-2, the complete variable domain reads DVKVTQSSRYLVKRTGEKVFLECVQDMDHENMFWYRQDPGLGLRLIYFSYDVKMKEKGDIPEGYSVSREKKERFSLILESASTNQTSMYLCASSLGVNTGELFFGEGSRLTVL.

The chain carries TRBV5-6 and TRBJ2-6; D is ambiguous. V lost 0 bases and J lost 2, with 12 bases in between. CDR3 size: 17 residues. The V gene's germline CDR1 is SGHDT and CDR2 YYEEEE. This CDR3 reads CASSLAEALTGANVLTF. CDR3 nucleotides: TGTGCCAGCAGCTTGGCCGAAGCCCTTACTGGGGCCAACGTCCTGACTTTC.

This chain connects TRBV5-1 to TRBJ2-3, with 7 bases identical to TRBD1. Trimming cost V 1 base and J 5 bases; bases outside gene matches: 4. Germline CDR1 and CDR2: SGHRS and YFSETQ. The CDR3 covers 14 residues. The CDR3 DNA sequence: TGCGCCAGCAGCTTGTTAGGGGGCGAAGATACGCAGTATTTT. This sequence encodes CASSLLGGEDTQYF.

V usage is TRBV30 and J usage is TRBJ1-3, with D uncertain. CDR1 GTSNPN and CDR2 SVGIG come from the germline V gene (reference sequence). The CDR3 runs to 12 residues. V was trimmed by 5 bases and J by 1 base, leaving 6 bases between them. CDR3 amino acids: CAWFGSGNTIYF. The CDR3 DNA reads TGTGCCTGGTTTGGATCTGGAAACACCATATATTTT.

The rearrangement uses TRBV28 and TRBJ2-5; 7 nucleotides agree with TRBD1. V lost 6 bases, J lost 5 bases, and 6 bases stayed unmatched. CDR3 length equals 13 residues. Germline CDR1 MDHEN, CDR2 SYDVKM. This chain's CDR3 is CASRTGSGETQYF. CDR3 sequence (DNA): TGTGCCAGCAGGACAGGGTCGGGGGAGACCCAGTACTTC.

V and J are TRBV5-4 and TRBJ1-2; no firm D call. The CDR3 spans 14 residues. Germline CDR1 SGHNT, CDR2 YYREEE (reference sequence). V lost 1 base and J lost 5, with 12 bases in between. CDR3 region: CASSLREGRYGYTF. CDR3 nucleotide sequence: TGTGCCAGCAGCTTGAGGGAGGGCAGGTATGGCTACACCTTC.

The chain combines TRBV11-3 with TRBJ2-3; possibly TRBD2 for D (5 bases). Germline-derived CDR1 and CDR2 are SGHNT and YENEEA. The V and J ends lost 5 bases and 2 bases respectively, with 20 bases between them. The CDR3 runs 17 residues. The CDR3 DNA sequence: TGTGCCAGCAGCATAAAGAGTCTGTCACTAGTCACAGATACGCAGTATTTT. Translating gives CASSIKSLSLVTDTQYF.

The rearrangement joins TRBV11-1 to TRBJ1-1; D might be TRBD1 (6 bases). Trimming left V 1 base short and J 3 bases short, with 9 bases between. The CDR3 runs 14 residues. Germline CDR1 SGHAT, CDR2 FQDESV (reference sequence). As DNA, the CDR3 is TGTGCCAGCAGCTTAGACAGGGTCCACACTGAAGCTTTCTTT. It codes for CASSLDRVHTEAFF.

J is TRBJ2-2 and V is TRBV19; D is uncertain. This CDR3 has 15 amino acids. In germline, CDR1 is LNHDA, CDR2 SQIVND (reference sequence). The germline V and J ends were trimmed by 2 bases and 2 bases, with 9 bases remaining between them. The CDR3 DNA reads TGTGCCAGTAGTATACTGGCGGTCAACACCGGGGAGCTGTTTTTT. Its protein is CASSILAVNTGELFF.

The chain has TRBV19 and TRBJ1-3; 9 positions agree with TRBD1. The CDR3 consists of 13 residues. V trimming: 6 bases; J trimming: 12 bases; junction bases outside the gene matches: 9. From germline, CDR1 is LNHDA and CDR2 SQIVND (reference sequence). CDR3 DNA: TGTGCCAGTAGAAGACAGGGGGAGGACATCATATATTTT. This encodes CASRRQGEDIIYF.

The CDR3 here is CASSLGVYYGYTF. CDR3 DNA: TGTGCCAGCAGCTTGGGGGTGTACTATGGCTACACCTTC. The chain uses TRBV7-9 and TRBJ1-2; D is perhaps TRBD1 (5 bases). CDR3 size: 13 residues. Germline V gives CDR1 SEHNR, CDR2 FQNEAQ (reference sequence). Trimming cost V 3 bases and J 3 bases, with 8 bases left between them.

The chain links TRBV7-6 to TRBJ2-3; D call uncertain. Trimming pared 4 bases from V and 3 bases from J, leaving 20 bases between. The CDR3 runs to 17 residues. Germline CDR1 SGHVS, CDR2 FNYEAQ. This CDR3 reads CASSSPLVGSLTDTQYF. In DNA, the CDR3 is TGTGCCAGCAGCTCCCCCCTAGTTGGGTCCTTGACAGATACGCAGTATTTT. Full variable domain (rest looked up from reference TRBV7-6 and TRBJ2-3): GAGVSQSPRYKVTKRGQDVALRCDPISGHVSLYWYRQALGQGPEFLTYFNYEAQQDKSGLPNDRFSAERPEGSISTLTIQRTEQRDSAMYRCASSSPLVGSLTDTQYFGPGTRLTVL.

CDR3 sequence reads: CATSDWQSDRAPQETQYF. The CDR3 DNA reads as TGTGCCACCAGTGATTGGCAATCAGACAGGGCTCCGCAAGAGACCCAGTACTTC. The chain combines TRBV24-1 with TRBJ2-5, with 7 bases lining up with TRBD1. The germline CDR1 and CDR2 sequences are KGHDR and SFDVKD. This CDR3 is built from 18 residues. With V trimmed by 2 bases and J by 2 bases, 13 bases remained unmatched.

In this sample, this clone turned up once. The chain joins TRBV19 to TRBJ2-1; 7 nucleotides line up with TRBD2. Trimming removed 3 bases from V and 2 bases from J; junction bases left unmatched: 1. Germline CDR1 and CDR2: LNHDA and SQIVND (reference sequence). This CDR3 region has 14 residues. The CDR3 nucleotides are TGTGCCAGTAGTATCCTAGCGGCCTACAATGAGCAGTTCTTC. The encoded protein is CASSILAAYNEQFF.

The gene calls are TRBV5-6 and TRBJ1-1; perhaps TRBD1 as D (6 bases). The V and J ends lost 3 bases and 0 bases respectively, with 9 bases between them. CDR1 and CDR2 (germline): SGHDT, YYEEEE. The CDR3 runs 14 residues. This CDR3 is CASSSGHLNTEAFF. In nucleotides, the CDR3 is TGTGCCAGCAGCTCGGGACACTTGAACACTGAAGCTTTCTTT.

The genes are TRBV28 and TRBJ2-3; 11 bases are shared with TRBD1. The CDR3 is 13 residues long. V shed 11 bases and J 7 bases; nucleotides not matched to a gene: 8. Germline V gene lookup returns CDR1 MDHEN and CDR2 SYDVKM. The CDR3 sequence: CAADRGPSYTQYF. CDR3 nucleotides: TGTGCCGCGGACAGGGGGCCCTCGTATACGCAGTATTTT.

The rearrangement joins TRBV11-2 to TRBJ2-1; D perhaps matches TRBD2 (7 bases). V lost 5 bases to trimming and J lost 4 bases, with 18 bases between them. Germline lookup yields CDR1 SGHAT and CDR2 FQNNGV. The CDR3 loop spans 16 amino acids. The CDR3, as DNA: TGTGCCAGCAGCCTGGGGGCTAGCGGCGATTACAATGAGCAGTTCTTC. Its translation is CASSLGASGDYNEQFF.

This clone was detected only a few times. The CDR3 region is CASSLQTLSVSYEQYF. In DNA, the CDR3 is TGTGCCAGCAGCCTCCAGACTCTATCGGTATCCTACGAGCAGTACTTC. The chain has TRBV7-9 and TRBJ2-7; unclear D gene. The germline CDR1 and CDR2 sequences are SEHNR and FQNEAQ (reference sequence). The V and J ends lost 5 bases and 1 base respectively, with 18 bases between them. CDR3 length: 16 amino acids.

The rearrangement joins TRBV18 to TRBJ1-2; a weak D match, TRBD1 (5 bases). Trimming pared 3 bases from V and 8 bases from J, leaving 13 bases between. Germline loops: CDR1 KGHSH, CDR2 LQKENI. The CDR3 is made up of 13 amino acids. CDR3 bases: TGTGCCAGCTCACCGGGCAGGGCTGGCGGCTACACCTTC. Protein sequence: CASSPGRAGGYTF.

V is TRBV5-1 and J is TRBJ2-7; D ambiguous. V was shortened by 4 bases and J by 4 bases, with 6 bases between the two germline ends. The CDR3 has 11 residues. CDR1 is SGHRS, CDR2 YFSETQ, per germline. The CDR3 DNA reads TGCGCCAGCAGCGACGGATACGAGCAGTACTTC. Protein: CASSDGYEQYF.

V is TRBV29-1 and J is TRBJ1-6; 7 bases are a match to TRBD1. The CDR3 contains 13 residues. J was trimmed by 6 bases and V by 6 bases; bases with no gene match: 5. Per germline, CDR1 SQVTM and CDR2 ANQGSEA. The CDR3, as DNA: TGCAGCGTGGGTACAGGGGTTAATTCACCCCTCCACTTT. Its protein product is CSVGTGVNSPLHF. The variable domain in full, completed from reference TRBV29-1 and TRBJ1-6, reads SAVISQKPSRDICQRGTSLTIQCQVDSQVTMMFWYRQQPGQSLTLIATANQGSEATYESGFVIDKFPISRPNLTFSTLTVSNMSPEDSSIYLCSVGTGVNSPLHFGNGTRLTVT.